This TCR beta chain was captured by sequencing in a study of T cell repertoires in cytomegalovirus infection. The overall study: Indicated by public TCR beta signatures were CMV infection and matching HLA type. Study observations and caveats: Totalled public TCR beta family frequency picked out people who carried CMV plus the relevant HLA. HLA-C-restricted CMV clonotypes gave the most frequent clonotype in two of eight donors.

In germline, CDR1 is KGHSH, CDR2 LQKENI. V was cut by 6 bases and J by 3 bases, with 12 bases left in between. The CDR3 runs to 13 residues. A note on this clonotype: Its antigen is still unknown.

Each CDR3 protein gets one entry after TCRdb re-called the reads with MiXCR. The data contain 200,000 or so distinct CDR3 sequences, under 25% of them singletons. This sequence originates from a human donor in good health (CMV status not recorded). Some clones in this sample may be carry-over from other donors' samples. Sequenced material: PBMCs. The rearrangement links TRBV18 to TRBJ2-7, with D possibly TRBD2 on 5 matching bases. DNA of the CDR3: TGTGCCAGCTCCGAGGGTGGGGACTACGAGCAGTACTTC. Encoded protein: CASSEGGDYEQYF.